This is a list of T cell receptor beta chains from one sample in a study of long-term antiretroviral therapy in people with HIV. Measured with immunoSEQ multiplex PCR; TCRdb has only the in-frame clones, and not every one. Among some 24,000 clones listed, roughly 86% were seen once. The sequencing here drew on unsorted PBMCs, taken 1.8 years before starting antiretroviral therapy. These receptors were collected from a man in his fifties or sixties with HIV. The CDR3 runs from the conserved cysteine through the conserved F or W. A D gene is named only where the DNA matches it firmly. Clone size is not always given. Where it is, it says once, few, many or a class for expanded clones.

clone_size j_call v_call d_call cdr3_aa cdr3_nt
NA TRBJ1-2 TRBV2 NA CASISLRVRDGYTF TGTGCCAGCATTTCCCTTCGAGTTAGGGATGGCTACACCTTC
NA TRBJ2-7 TRBV7-7 TRBD2 CASSPGLAGSEQYF TGTGCCAGCAGCCCGGGACTAGCCGGTTCCGAGCAGTACTTC
once TRBJ1-2 TRBV6-5 TRBD1 CASSYRQGRGVYGYTF TGTGCCAGCAGTTACCGACAGGGACGGGGTGTCTATGGCTACACCTTC
NA TRBJ2-3 TRBV5-1 TRBD1 CASLRGRSTDTQYF TGCGCCAGCCTCAGGGGGCGAAGCACAGATACGCAGTATTTT
NA TRBJ2-3 TRBV7-9 NA CASSPAGLGTLTDTQYF TGTGCCAGCAGTCCAGCGGGTCTAGGGACTTTGACAGATACGCAGTATTTT
NA TRBJ2-7 TRBV2 NA CASRRPSRDEQYF TGTGCCAGCAGACGCCCGTCGAGGGACGAGCAGTACTTC
NA TRBJ2-5 TRBV4-1 NA CASSQGTVLQETQYF TGCGCCAGCAGCCAAGGGACAGTCCTTCAAGAGACCCAGTACTTC
NA TRBJ2-2 TRBV15 NA CATSRDLGSTGAGELFF TGTGCCACCAGCAGAGATCTTGGGAGTACTGGGGCCGGGGAGCTGTTTTTT
NA TRBJ1-4 TRBV5-6 NA CASSLDLFGEKLFF TGTGCCAGCAGCTTGGACCTCTTTGGTGAAAAACTGTTTTTT
NA TRBJ1-4 TRBV29-1 TRBD1 CSVGTGGSNEKLFF TGCAGCGTCGGCACAGGGGGCTCGAATGAAAAACTGTTTTTT
NA TRBJ2-3 TRBV5-1 NA CASSLASTDTQYF TGCGCCAGCAGCTTGGCTAGCACAGATACGCAGTATTTT
NA TRBJ2-7 TRBV18 TRBD1 CASSPDRGKYEQYF TGTGCCAGCTCACCGGACAGGGGAAAGTACGAGCAGTACTTC
NA TRBJ2-3 TRBV9 NA CASSGDGGQPTDTQYF TGTGCCAGCAGCGGAGACGGGGGACAGCCCACAGATACGCAGTATTTT
once TRBJ2-7 TRBV19 TRBD2 CASGGGTSYGSYEQYF TGTGCCAGTGGAGGAGGGACTAGTTATGGGTCCTACGAGCAGTACTTC
NA TRBJ1-4 TRBV19 TRBD1 CASSSDREKLFF TGTGCCAGTAGTTCGGACAGGGAAAAACTGTTTTTT
NA TRBJ2-7 TRBV18 TRBD2 CASSPGLAGAYEQYF TGTGCCAGCTCACCTGGGCTAGCGGGAGCCTACGAGCAGTACTTC
NA TRBJ2-1 TRBV13 NA CASSSRTGVGEQFF TGTGCCAGCAGCTCGCGGACCGGTGTCGGTGAGCAGTTCTTC
NA TRBJ1-1 TRBV30 NA CAWSGTGNTEAFF TGTGCCTGGTCCGGGACGGGGAACACTGAAGCTTTCTTT
NA TRBJ2-3 TRBV7-3 NA CASSLMGGGGFTDTQYF TGTGCCAGCAGCTTAATGGGCGGGGGCGGTTTCACAGATACGCAGTATTTT